This is a list of T cell receptor beta chains from one sample in a study of T-cell reconstitution after alpha-beta-depleted transplantation in children. TCRdb re-analysed the PCR reads in MiXCR, keeping a single row per CDR3 protein. The sample lists a few hundred thousand distinct CDR3 sequences, approximately 23% occurring once. The source was PBMCs, mostly from graft donor cells, collected 180 days after TCRalphabeta/CD19-depleted stem cell transplant. These receptors were collected from a male patient younger than 18 who had a stem cell transplant for acute lymphoblastic leukemia, so the T cells may come from the graft donor. CDR3s include the opening cysteine and the closing phenylalanine or tryptophan. The D gene is left open where the match is weak.

D gene: -; V gene: TRBV5-6; CDR3 protein: CASSLRLYNEQFF
D gene: TRBD1; V gene: TRBV29-1; CDR3 protein: CSVSGQGTHEQYF
D gene: TRBD2; V gene: TRBV4-1; CDR3 protein: CASSPKTSPKAQYF
D gene: TRBD2; V gene: TRBV7-9; CDR3 protein: CASSFLNLAGNEQFF
D gene: -; V gene: TRBV5-1; CDR3 protein: CASSLVSKATDTQYF
D gene: -; V gene: TRBV11-2; CDR3 protein: CASSLEPGSGDTQYF
D gene: -; V gene: TRBV15; CDR3 protein: CATSRAGLSNEQFF
D gene: -; V gene: TRBV5-1; CDR3 protein: CASSFIGRGEAFF
D gene: TRBD1; V gene: TRBV19; CDR3 protein: CASSIETGTYEQYF
D gene: -; V gene: TRBV7-9; CDR3 protein: CASSLLRQGPDTQYF
D gene: TRBD2; V gene: TRBV5-1; CDR3 protein: CASRGLALYEQYF
D gene: TRBD2; V gene: TRBV18; CDR3 protein: CASSPRGNNYEQYF
D gene: -; V gene: TRBV12-3/TRBV12-4; CDR3 protein: CASSGRSQFF
D gene: -; V gene: TRBV5-1; CDR3 protein: CASSLKQGPGYTF
D gene: -; V gene: TRBV5-1; CDR3 protein: CASSLGPGAYYEQYF
D gene: TRBD1; V gene: TRBV5-1; CDR3 protein: CASSLEVWDRSQYF
D gene: -; V gene: TRBV9; CDR3 protein: CASTGGQRNTEAFF